This TCR beta chain was identified during a study of blood T cell repertoires in COVID-19 (dated by TCRdb to about 2020). Background for the entire study: Samples covering the acute and convalescent phases of COVID-19 were provided by collaborators in the United States, Italy and Spain. Samples came from the ongoing ImmuneRACE study (first 160 participants) plus 1,254 subjects from 6 global collaborators. Subjects who had been exposed to COVID-19, were actively infected with it, or had recovered from it provided the deeply sampled blood TCRbeta repertoires that made up the dataset. The prospective study material was composed of cDNA or gDNA derived from T cells, B-cell-depleted T cells, or PBMCs. A de-identified subject ID, COVID-19 status, age in years and sex were almost always included in the sample metadata. The repertoires were released in a freely available public database intended as a resource for research on the immune response to SARS-CoV-2. Where available, HLA class I and class II types were taken from metadata supplied by the sample provider and were not determined by assay-based typing. General findings and caveats noted by the study authors: The quantity of clinical and demographic metadata differed by source and by participant and was supplied without curation.

Points on this clone: What antigen it recognizes has not been identified. Per-nucleotide qualities are absent, and no much larger clonotype sits a single base away.

Each collaborating institution followed its own protocols to collect whole blood in K2EDTA tubes. For TCRbeta analysis, collaborator samples were shipped as frozen whole blood, as isolated PBMCs, or as DNA extracted from either sample type. TCRbeta CDR3 regions were amplified from genomic DNA using the immunoSEQ Assay, a bias-controlled multiplex PCR. In the authors' own workflow: Nucleated cell counts per sample were estimated from amplification of reference gene primers within the assay. To quantify the absolute abundance of each unique TCRbeta CDR3 rearrangement, sequence reads were collapsed and filtered. Productive Simpson clonality was computed per sample as the square root of Simpson's diversity index over productive rearrangements. TCRdb retrieved this table from immuneACCESS and kept in-frame rearrangements only. Not all clones are present; in checked studies, unresolved V genes account for under half, and no reason is known for the remainder. For V, J and clone size, that table is used; D and trimming come from the DNA. Recorded for this sample are around 300,000 clones; around nine tenths of them occurred a single time. The ten largest clonotypes hold more than 3% of the sample.

The CDR3 measures 13 amino acids from cysteine to phenylalanine. Only CDR3 DNA remains: 39 bases, in frame from the first base. CDR1 and CDR2 are read off the germline V gene as MNHEY and SVGEGT. The junction carries 13 bases between V and J, which are trimmed by 4 bases and 6 bases respectively. The TCR was taken from a woman between 45 and 65 years old with active or convalescent COVID-19. The rearranged segments are TRBV6-2 or TRBV6-3 and TRBJ2-7; the D gene is perhaps TRBD2, on 6 matching bases. Sequences were obtained from peripheral blood. The CDR3 corresponds to CASSSALAGEQYF. The nucleotides read TGTGCCAGCAGTTCTGCACTAGCCGGCGAGCAGTACTTC.